This TCR beta chain was identified in a study of cytomegalovirus exposure and HLA in healthy donors. Overall study findings and caveats: Among TCR sequences, most were rare, though some public TCRs appeared in many donors. Cytomegalovirus-associated status was assigned to about 160 TCR beta chains. A few CMV-associated chains proved CMV antigen-specific in vitro.

Details on this clone: Its antigen is undetermined.

Produced via immunoSEQ multiplex PCR; TCRdb's table is partial and in-frame only. The sample includes more than 60,000 clones, under 96% seen only once; the top ten take roughly 4.7%. The sequence was obtained from a woman aged 18-29 years in good health and CMV-seropositive. Sequencing was done on a sample of PBMCs.

CDR3 region: CASSQDNQPQHF. The CDR3 nucleotides are TGTGCCAGTTCACAGGACAATCAGCCCCAGCATTTT. The chain recombines TRBV19 with TRBJ1-5; perhaps TRBD1 as D (5 bases). The CDR3 spans 12 residues. The germline CDR1 and CDR2 sequences are LNHDA and SQIVND (reference sequence). Trimming took off 8 bases at V and 3 bases at J, with 8 bases between the two ends.